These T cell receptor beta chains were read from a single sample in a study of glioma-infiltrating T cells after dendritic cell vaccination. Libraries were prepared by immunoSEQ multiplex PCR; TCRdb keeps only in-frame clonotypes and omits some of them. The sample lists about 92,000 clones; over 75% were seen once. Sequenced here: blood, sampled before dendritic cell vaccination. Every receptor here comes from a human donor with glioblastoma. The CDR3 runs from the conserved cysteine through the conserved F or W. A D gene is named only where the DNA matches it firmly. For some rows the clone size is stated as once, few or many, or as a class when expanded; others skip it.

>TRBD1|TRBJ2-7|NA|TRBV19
TGTGCCAGTAGTTTCCGGGACAGGGACTACGAGCAGTACTTC
CASSFRDRDYEQYF
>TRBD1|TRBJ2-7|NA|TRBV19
TGTGCCAGTAGTATAGCGGCGACAGGGGTAGGCTACGAGCAGTACTTC
CASSIAATGVGYEQYF
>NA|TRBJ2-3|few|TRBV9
TGTGCCAGCAGCGTAGACGGTGGAGATACGCAGTATTTT
CASSVDGGDTQYF
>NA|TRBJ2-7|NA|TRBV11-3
TGTGCCAGCAGCTTTCCCGGCAGGGGTGTCTCCTACGAGCAGTACTTC
CASSFPGRGVSYEQYF
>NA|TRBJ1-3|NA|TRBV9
TGTGCCAGCAGCGTAGCTACAGGGCAGGGGTCTGGAAACACCATATATTTT
CASSVATGQGSGNTIYF
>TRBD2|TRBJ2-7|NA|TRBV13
TGTGCCAGCAGCCGGGCGGGAGGGACTCTCTACGAGCAGTACTTC
CASSRAGGTLYEQYF
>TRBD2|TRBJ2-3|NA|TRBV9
TGTGCCAGCAGCGTAGGACTAGCGAGTACAGATACGCAGTATTTT
CASSVGLASTDTQYF
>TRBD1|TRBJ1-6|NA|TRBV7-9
TGTGCCAGCAGCTTAGCGCAGGGGGCGAAGAATTCACCCCTCCACTTT
CASSLAQGAKNSPLHF
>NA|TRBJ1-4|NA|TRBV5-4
TGTGCCAGCAGCTTGGCAGGGCAGAATGAAAAACTGTTTTTT
CASSLAGQNEKLFF
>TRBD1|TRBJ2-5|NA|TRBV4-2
TGTGCCAGCAGCCAAGATTCCGGGACAGGCCAAGAGACCCAGTACTTC
CASSQDSGTGQETQYF
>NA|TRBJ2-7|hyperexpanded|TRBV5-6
TGTGCCAGCAGCTGGCGGGCAGCCGAGCAGTACTTC
CASSWRAAEQYF
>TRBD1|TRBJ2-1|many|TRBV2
TGTGCCAGCAGTGGGGACAGGGGTCGGAATGAGCAGTTCTTC
CASSGDRGRNEQFF
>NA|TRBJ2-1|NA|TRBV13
TGTGCCAGCAGCTCCGCACTTGAGGATGGCAATGAGCAGTTCTTC
CASSSALEDGNEQFF
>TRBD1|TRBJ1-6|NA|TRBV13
TGTGCCAGCAGTGACAGGGGAATTAATTCACCCCTCCACTTT
CASSDRGINSPLHF
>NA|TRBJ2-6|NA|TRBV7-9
TGTGCCAGCAGCTTAGGCTCCAGGGGAGATTCTGGGGCCAACGTCCTGACTTTC
CASSLGSRGDSGANVLTF
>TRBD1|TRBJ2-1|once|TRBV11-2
TGTGCCAGCAGGCCCTGGACAGGGGTCTACAATGAGCAGTTCTTC
CASRPWTGVYNEQFF
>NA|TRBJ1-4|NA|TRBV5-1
TGCGCCAGCAGCTTGTCAGGGGTTGGAACTAATGAAAAACTGTTTTTT
CASSLSGVGTNEKLFF
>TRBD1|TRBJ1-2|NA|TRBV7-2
TGTGCCAGCAGCTTAGTAAGCGGGACAGGGAAGAATGGCTACACCTTC
CASSLVSGTGKNGYTF
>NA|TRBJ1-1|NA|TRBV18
TGTGCCAGCTCACTTCAGGATGAAGCTTTCTTT
CASSLQDEAFF
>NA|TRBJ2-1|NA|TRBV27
TGTGCCAGCACCCGACTCGTCACAGGGTCCTACAATGAGCAGTTCTTC
CASTRLVTGSYNEQFF
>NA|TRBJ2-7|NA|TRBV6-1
TGTGCCAGCAGTGAACAGCGTATCCGCTACGAGCAGTACTTC
CASSEQRIRYEQYF
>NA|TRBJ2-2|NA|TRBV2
TGTGCCAGCAGGGGGGCAAGAGACACCGGGGAGCTGTTTTTT
CASRGARDTGELFF
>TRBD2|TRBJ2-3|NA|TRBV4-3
TGCGCCAGCAGCCAAGATCCGGGGGGAGGGGCTGATACGCAGTATTTT
CASSQDPGGGADTQYF
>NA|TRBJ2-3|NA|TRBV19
TGTGCCAGTAGTATCAGGGATACGCAGTATTTT
CASSIRDTQYF
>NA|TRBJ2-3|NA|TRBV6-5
TGTGCCAGCAGTTACCTGGTCGGTAGCACAGATACGCAGTATTTT
CASSYLVGSTDTQYF
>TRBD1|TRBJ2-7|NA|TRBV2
TGTGCCAGCAGCACCGGGACAGGATACTACGAGCAGTACTTC
CASSTGTGYYEQYF
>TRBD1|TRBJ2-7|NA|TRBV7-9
TGTGCCAGCAGCCCCGGACAGGGAAGATACGAGCAGTACTTC
CASSPGQGRYEQYF
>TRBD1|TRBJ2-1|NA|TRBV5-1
TGCGCCAGCAGCCTCGACAGGGGCCATAGGATCTACAATGAGCAGTTCTTC
CASSLDRGHRIYNEQFF
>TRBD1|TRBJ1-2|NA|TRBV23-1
TGCGCCAGCAGTCAAATCGGGACAGGGCCCGACGCTAACTATGGCTACACCTTC
CASSQIGTGPDANYGYTF
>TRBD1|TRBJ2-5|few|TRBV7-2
TGTGCCAGCAGCTCAGGGACAGTACAAGAGACCCAGTACTTC
CASSSGTVQETQYF
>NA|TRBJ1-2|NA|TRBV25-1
TGTGCCAGCAGCCCCCTATTGAGGGCAGGCTATGGCTACACCTTC
CASSPLLRAGYGYTF
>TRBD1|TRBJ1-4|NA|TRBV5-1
TGCGCCAGCAGCGCCGGGACAGGGGAGGAAAAACTGTTTTTT
CASSAGTGEEKLFF
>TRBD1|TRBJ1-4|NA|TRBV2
TGTGCCAGCAGTGGGCGGGACAGCCCGAATGAAAAACTGTTTTTT
CASSGRDSPNEKLFF
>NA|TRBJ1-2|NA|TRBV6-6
TGTGCCAGCAGTTACAAGGGGCCCGAGCGTTGGGGCTACACCTTC
CASSYKGPERWGYTF
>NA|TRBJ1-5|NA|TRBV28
TGTGCCAGCAGTTCGGGTTGGCAGCCCCAGCATTTT
CASSSGWQPQHF
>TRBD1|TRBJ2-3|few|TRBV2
TGTGCCAGCAGTGGGACGGGACAGGGTGGCCCAGATACGCAGTATTTT
CASSGTGQGGPDTQYF
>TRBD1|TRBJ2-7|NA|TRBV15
TGTGCCACCAGCAGAGGGGACAGGGGCTCGCAGTACTTC
CATSRGDRGSQYF
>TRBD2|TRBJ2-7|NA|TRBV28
TGTGCCAGCAGCTTCGGACTAGCTCAGAGCTCCTACGAGCAGTACTTC
CASSFGLAQSSYEQYF
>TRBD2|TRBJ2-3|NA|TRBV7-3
TGTGCCAGCAGCCTAGATAGCGGGAGGGCGGGGGATACGCAGTATTTT
CASSLDSGRAGDTQYF
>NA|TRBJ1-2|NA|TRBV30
TGTGCCGCTACTTCGGGGGGGCTTTGGTATGGCTACACCTTC
CAATSGGLWYGYTF
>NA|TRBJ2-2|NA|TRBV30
TGTGCCTGGAATATGGGACAGAACACCGGGGAGCTGTTTTTT
CAWNMGQNTGELFF
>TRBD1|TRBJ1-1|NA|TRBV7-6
TGTGCCAGCAGTACACAGGGGGCAGGGTTTTTCACTGAAGCTTTCTTT
CASSTQGAGFFTEAFF
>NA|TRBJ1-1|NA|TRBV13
TGTGCCAGCAGCTTCAGACTAGACCCTGAAGCTTTCTTT
CASSFRLDPEAFF
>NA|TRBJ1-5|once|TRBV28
TGTGCCAGCAGTTTATCTCAGTCACCTTATAGCAATCAGCCCCAGCATTTT
CASSLSQSPYSNQPQHF
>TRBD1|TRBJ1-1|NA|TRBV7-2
TGTGCCAGCAGCGGGGTGACAGGGGCCGCTTTCTTT
CASSGVTGAAFF
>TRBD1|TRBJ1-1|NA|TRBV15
TGTGCCACCAGCAGAGATCAGGGGGTAGCTTTCTTT
CATSRDQGVAFF
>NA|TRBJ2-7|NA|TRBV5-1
TGCGCCAGCAGCTACCCCGGACAAGAGGACTACGAGCAGTACTTC
CASSYPGQEDYEQYF
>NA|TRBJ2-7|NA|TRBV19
TGTGCCAGTAGTATAGGCGAGACCTACGAGCAGTACTTC
CASSIGETYEQYF
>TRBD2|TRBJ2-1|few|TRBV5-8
TGTGCCAGCAGCTCTCATAGCGGGAGGCTCAGTGAGCAGTTCTTC
CASSSHSGRLSEQFF
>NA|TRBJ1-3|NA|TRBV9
TGTGCCAGCAGCGTAGCCGGGACTGGAAACACCATATATTTT
CASSVAGTGNTIYF
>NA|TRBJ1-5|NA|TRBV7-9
TGTGCCAGCAGCTTAAACAGGGTGGATCAGCCCCAGCATTTT
CASSLNRVDQPQHF